This T cell receptor beta chain was captured in a study of shared clonotypes between healthy human individuals. To note about this clone: Its target is not known.

Sequenced by immunoSEQ multiplex PCR; TCRdb stores in-frame clones only, minus some. The profile shows approximately 1.5 million clones, about 98.5% of them singletons. Study-wide results and limits: Sequencing depth was expected to affect clonotype sharing among donors.

The receptor comes from a man aged 25-45 years in good health. The sample taken for sequencing was naive CD4+ T cells sorted from blood. The subset: CD45RA+ positively selected.

CDR3 amino acids: CASSKDPRGTEAFF. The CDR3, as DNA: TGTGCCAGCAGCAAGGATCCCCGGGGCACTGAAGCTTTCTTT. The chain combines TRBV7-6 with TRBJ1-1; no clear D gene. The CDR3 runs to 14 residues. The V end was cut by 5 bases, the J end by 4 bases, with 14 bases between. Germline-derived CDR1 and CDR2 are SGHVS and FNYEAQ.